The clone carrying this TCR beta chain is a singleton in its sample. Its antigen remains unknown. This sample stems from a study of T cell repertoires in cytomegalovirus infection. The wider study: Evidence of both CMV infection and a matching HLA type came from public TCR beta signatures.

TCRdb fed the reads into MiXCR, producing one record per CDR3 protein. Found here are 300,000 to 400,000 distinct CDR3 sequences, almost 30% of them singletons; the top ten hold around 20%. Regarding the study as a whole: What dominated the ex vivo response were HLA-C-restricted CMV-specific TCR beta clonotypes.

The material sequenced was cultured PBMCs, taken from culture after CMV antigen stimulation. The receptor's source is a human donor in good health (CMV status not recorded). Some clones in this sample may be carry-over from other donors' samples.

The CDR3 here is CSARESGPKLETQYF. CDR3 sequence (DNA): TGCAGTGCTAGAGAATCGGGGCCTAAGCTAGAGACCCAGTACTTC. The chain has TRBV20-1 and TRBJ2-5; perhaps D is TRBD1 or TRBD2 (5 bases each). V lost 0 bases, J lost 4 bases, and 15 bases lay in between. The germline CDR1 and CDR2 sequences are DFQATT and SNEGSKA (reference sequence). The CDR3 consists of 15 residues.